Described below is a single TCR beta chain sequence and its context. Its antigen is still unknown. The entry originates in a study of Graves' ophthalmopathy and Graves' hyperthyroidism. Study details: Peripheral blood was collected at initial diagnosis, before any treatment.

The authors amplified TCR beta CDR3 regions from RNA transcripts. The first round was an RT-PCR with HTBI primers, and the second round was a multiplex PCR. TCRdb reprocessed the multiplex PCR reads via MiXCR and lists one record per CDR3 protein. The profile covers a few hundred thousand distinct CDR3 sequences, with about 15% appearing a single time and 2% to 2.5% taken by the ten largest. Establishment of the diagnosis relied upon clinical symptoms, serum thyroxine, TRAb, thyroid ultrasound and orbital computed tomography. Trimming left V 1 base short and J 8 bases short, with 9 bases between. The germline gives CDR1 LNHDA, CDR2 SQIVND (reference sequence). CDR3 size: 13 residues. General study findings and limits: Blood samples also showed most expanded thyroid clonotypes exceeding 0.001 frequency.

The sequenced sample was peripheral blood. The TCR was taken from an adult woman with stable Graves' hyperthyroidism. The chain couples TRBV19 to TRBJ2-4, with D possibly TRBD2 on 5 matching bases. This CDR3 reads CASSIVLADIQYF. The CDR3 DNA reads TGTGCCAGTAGTATAGTTCTAGCTGACATTCAGTACTTC.